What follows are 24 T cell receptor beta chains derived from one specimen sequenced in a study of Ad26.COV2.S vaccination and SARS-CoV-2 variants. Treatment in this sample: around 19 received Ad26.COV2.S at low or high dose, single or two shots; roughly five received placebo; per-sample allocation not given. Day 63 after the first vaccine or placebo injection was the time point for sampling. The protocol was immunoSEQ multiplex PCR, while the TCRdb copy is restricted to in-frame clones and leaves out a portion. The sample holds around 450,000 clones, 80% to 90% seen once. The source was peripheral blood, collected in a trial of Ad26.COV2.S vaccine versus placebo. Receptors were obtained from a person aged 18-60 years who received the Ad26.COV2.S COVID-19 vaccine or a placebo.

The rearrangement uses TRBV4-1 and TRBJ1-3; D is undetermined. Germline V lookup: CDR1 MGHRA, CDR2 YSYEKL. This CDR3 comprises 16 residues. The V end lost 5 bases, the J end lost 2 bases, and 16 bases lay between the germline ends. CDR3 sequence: CASSFPPTSTGNTIYF. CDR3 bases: TGCGCCAGCAGCTTCCCGCCAACGTCGACTGGAAACACCATATATTTT.

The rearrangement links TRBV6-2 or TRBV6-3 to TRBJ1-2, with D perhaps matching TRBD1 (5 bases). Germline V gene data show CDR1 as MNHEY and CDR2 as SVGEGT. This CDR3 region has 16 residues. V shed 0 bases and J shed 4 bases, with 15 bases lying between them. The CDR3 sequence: CASSYSRQLRLYGYTF. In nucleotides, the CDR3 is TGTGCCAGCAGTTACTCGCGACAGCTAAGGCTCTATGGCTACACCTTC.

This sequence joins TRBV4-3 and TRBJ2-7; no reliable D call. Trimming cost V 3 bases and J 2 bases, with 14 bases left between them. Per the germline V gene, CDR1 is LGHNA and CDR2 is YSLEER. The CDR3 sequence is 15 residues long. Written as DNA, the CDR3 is TGCGCCAGCAGCCAGGGTTTGTACTCCCCCTACGAGCAGTACTTC. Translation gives CASSQGLYSPYEQYF.

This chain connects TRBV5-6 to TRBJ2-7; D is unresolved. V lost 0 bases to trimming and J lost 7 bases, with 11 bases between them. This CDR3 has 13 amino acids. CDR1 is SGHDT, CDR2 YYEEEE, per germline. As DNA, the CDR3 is TGTGCCAGCAGCTTGGACCCCTTGGGAGAGCAGTACGTC. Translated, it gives CASSLDPLGEQYV.

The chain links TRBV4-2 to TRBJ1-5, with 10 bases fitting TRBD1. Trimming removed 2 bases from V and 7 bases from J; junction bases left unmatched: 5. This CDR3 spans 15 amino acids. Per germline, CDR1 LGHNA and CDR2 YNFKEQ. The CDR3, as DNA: TGTGCCAGCAGCCAACAGACAGGGGGCAGGCAGCCCCAGCATTTT. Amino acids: CASSQQTGGRQPQHF.

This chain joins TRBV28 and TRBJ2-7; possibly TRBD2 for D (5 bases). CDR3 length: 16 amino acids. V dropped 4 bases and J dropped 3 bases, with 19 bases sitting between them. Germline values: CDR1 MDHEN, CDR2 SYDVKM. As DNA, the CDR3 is TGTGCCAGCAGTTCCACCTCAGCTAGCCCCTTCTACGAGCAGTACTTC. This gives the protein CASSSTSASPFYEQYF.

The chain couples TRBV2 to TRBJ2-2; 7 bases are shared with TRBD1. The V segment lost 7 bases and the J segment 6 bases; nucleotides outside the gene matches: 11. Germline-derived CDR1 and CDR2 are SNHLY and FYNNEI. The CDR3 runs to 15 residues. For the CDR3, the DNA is TGTGCCAGCAACCTCGACAGGGTGATGTCCGGGGAGCTGTTTTTT. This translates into CASNLDRVMSGELFF.

This CDR3 reads CASSLTGSYEQYV. The CDR3 coding sequence is TGTGCCAGCAGTTTAACGGGTTCCTACGAGCAGTACGTC. The rearrangement joins TRBV12-3 or TRBV12-4 to TRBJ2-7, with D hard to call. The CDR3 contains 13 residues. Trimming stripped 2 bases from V and 1 base from J, with 6 bases between.

As DNA, the CDR3 is TGCGCCAGCAGCTTAGGCCGCCCCTACGAGCAGTACTTC. Protein product: CASSLGRPYEQYF. The chain joins TRBV5-1 to TRBJ2-7, with D unclear. V shed 2 bases and J shed 2 bases, with 8 bases lying between them. Germline loops: CDR1 SGHRS, CDR2 YFSETQ. The CDR3 length is 13 residues.

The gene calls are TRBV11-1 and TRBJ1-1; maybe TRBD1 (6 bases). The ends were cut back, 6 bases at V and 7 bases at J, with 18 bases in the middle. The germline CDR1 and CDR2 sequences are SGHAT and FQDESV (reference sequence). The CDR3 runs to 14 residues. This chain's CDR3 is CASSLQIGQSEAFF. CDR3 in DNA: TGTGCCAGCAGTCTCCAAATCGGACAGAGTGAAGCTTTCTTT.

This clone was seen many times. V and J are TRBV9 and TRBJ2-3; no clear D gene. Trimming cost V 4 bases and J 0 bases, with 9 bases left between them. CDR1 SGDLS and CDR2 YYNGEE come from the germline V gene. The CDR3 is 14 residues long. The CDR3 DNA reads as TGTGCCAGCAGCCGGTACCACAGCACAGATACGCAGTATTTT. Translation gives CASSRYHSTDTQYF.

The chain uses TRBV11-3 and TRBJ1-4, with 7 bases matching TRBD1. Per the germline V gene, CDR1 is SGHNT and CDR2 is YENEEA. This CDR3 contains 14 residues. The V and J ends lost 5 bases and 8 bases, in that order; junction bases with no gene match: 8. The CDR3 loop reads CASSRPGQQEKLFF. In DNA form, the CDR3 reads TGTGCCAGCAGCCGCCCGGGACAGCAGGAAAAACTGTTTTTT.

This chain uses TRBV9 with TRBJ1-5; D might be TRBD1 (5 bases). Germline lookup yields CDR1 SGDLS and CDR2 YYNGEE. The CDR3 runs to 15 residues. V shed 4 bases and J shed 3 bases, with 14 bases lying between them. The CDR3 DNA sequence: TGTGCCAGCAGCCCGGGGGGGGGAACCAATCAGCCCCAGCATTTT. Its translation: CASSPGGGTNQPQHF. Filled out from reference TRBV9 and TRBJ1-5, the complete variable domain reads DSGVTQTPKHLITATGQRVTLRCSPRSGDLSVYWYQQSLDQGLQFLIQYYNGEERAKGNILERFSAQQFPDLHSELNLSSLELGDSALYFCASSPGGGTNQPQHFGDGTRLSIL.

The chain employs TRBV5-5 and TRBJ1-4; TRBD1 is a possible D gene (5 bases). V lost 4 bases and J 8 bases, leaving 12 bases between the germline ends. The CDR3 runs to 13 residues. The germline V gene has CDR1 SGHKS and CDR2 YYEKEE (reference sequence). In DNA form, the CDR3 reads TGTGCCAGCAGCCAATTGACAGTCGAAAAACTGTTTTTT. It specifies CASSQLTVEKLFF.

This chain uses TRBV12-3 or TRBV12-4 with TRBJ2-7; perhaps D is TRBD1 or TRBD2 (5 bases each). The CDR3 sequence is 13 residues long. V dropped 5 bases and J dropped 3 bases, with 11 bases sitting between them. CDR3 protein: CASSPGTSYEQYV. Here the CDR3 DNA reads TGTGCCAGCAGTCCCGGGACGAGCTACGAGCAGTACGTC.

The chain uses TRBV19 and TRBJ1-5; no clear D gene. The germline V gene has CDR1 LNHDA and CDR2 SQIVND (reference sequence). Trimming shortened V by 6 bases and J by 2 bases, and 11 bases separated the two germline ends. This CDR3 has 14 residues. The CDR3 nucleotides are TGTGCCAGTAGCGCCTTGAAGGGCAATCAGCCCCAGCATTTT. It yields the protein CASSALKGNQPQHF.

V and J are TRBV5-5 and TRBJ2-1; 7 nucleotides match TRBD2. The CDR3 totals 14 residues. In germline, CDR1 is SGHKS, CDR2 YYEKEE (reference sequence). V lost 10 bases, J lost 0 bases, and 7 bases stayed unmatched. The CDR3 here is CASREKSSYNEQFF. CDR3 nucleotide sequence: TGTGCCTCGCGGGAGAAGAGCTCCTACAATGAGCAGTTCTTC.

As DNA, the CDR3 is TGTGCCAGCAGCTCAGGACAGGCAGTCAACGAGCAGTACGTC. This translates into CASSSGQAVNEQYV. The chain combines TRBV11-1 with TRBJ2-7; 7 nucleotides agree with TRBD1. Germline loops: CDR1 SGHAT, CDR2 FQDESV (reference sequence). The V gene end was trimmed by 4 bases and the J gene end by 5 bases; junction bases not matched to a gene: 8. The CDR3 spans 14 residues.

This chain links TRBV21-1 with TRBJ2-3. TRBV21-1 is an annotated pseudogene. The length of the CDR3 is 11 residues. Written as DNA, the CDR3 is TGTGCCAGCGCCACCCTAGATACGCAGTATTTT. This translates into CASATLDTQYF.

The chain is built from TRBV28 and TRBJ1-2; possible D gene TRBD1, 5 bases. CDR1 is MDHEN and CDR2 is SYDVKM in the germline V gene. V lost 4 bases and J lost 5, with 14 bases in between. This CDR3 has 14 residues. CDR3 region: CASSSRGTLYGYTF. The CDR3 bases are TGTGCCAGCAGTTCACGGGGGACCTTGTATGGCTACACCTTC.

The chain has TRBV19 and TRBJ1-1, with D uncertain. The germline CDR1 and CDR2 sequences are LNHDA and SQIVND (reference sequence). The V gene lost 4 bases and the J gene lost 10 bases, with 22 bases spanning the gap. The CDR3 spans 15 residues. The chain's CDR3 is CASSTRSRTVSGAFF. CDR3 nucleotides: TGTGCCAGTAGTACACGCTCGCGGACGGTCAGTGGAGCTTTCTTT.

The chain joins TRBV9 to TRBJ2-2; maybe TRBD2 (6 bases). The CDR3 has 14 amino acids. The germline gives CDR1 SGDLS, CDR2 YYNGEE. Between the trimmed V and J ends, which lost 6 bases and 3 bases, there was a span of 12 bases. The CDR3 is CASTAGGYTGELFF. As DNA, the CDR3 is TGTGCCAGCACGGCTGGGGGGTACACCGGGGAGCTGTTTTTT.

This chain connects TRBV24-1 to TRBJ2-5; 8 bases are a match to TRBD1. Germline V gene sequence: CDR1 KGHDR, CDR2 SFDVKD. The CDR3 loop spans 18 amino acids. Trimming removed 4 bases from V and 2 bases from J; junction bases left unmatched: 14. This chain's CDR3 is CATSDFTTPGGFQETQYF. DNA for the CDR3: TGTGCCACCAGTGACTTCACAACCCCAGGGGGCTTTCAAGAGACCCAGTACTTC.

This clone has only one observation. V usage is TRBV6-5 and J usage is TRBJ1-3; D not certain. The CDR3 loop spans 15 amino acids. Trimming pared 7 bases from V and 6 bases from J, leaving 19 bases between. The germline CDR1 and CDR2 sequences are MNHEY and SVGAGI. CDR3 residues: CASKRSLNWENTIYF. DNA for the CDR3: TGTGCCAGCAAGAGGAGCCTGAACTGGGAAAACACCATATATTTT.